The 25 T cell receptor beta chains reported below all come from one sample, sequenced in a study of T cells after yellow fever vaccination. TCRdb reanalysed the 5' RACE reads using MiXCR and keeps one entry per CDR3 protein. The table shows roughly 260,000 distinct CDR3 sequences, with 10% to 15% occurring only once. The sample was CD4+ T cells sorted from PBMCs, taken 45 days after the yellow fever booster vaccination. These receptors came from a man between 25 and 39 years old who received the YFV17D yellow fever vaccine.

This clonotype has a handful of counts. The CDR3 coding sequence is TGTGCCTGGAGTTCCGGCGCAGCGGACATGAAAAATCGGAGGACGCTGTTTTTT. This translates into CAWSSGAADMKNRRTLFF. V and J are TRBV30 and TRBJ1-4; a weak D match, TRBD1 (5 bases). The germline V and J ends were trimmed by 2 bases and 14 bases, with 33 bases remaining between them. CDR1 and CDR2 (germline): GTSNPN, SVGIG (reference sequence). This CDR3 is 18 amino acids long.

The rearrangement joins TRBV5-1 to TRBJ2-5, with TRBD2 matching 14 bases. V lost 3 bases to trimming and J lost 5 bases; unmatched junction nucleotides: 6. The CDR3 sequence is 16 residues long. Germline V gene data show CDR1 as SGHRS and CDR2 as YFSETQ. The CDR3 DNA reads TGCGCCAGCAGCTCCGGGACTAGCGGGAGTGAGGAGACCCAGTACTTC. It encodes CASSSGTSGSEETQYF.

V gene TRBV6-5 combines with J gene TRBJ1-1, with D unresolved. Germline CDR1 reads MNHEY; CDR2 reads SVGAGI. V lost 6 bases to trimming and J lost 2 bases, with 16 bases between them. The CDR3 is made up of 15 amino acids. Written as DNA, the CDR3 is TGTGCCAGCAGCAACTCGGTAGTAGGAAACACTGAAGCTTTCTTT. Protein: CASSNSVVGNTEAFF.

This clonotype was counted a single time. A much larger clone lies a single base off, so this may be a read error. The chain couples TRBV5-4 to TRBJ2-2; 7 positions match TRBD1. The germline V gene encodes CDR1 SGHNT and CDR2 YYREEE (reference sequence). The CDR3 length is 17 residues. CDR3 amino acids: CAGSKISGQSNTGELFF. The DNA for the CDR3 is TGTGCCGGCAGCAAAATTTCGGGACAGTCGAACACCGGGGAGCTGTTTTTT.

This clonotype showed up just a few times. This rearrangement joins TRBV18 to TRBJ2-5, with TRBD1 as a possible D gene (5 bases). The CDR3 runs to 13 residues. With 6 bases removed from V and 3 bases from J, the gap between germline ends came to 11 bases. In germline, CDR1 is KGHSH, CDR2 LQKENI. CDR3 region: CASSQGIEETQYF. The CDR3 DNA follows: TGTGCCAGCTCCCAGGGAATCGAAGAGACCCAGTACTTC. Together with reference TRBV18 and TRBJ2-5, the CDR3 gives the full variable domain: NAGVMQNPRHLVRRRGQEARLRCSPMKGHSHVYWYRQLPEEGLKFMVYLQKENIIDESGMPKERFSAEFPKEGPSILRIQQVVRGDSAAYFCASSQGIEETQYFGPGTRLLVL.

The chain combines TRBV7-2 with TRBJ2-4; D may be TRBD1 or TRBD2 (6 bases each). CDR1 and CDR2 (germline): SGHTA, FQGNSA. V dropped 1 base and J dropped 6 bases, with 13 bases sitting between them. The CDR3 spans 15 residues. The CDR3: CASSLGGGRPNIQYF. The DNA for the CDR3 is TGTGCCAGCAGCTTAGGAGGGGGGCGCCCAAACATTCAGTACTTC.

The V and J genes are TRBV6-5 and TRBJ2-3; D call uncertain. The germline V and J ends were trimmed by 2 bases and 0 bases, with 6 bases remaining between them. Germline CDR1 and CDR2: MNHEY and SVGAGI. This CDR3 spans 14 amino acids. CDR3: CASSYQFSTDTQYF. The DNA of the CDR3 is TGTGCCAGCAGTTACCAATTTAGCACAGATACGCAGTATTTT.

This clonotype occurred a few times. DNA for the CDR3: TGTGCCAGCAGTGCCCAAAGGACAGTCCAAGAGACCCAGTACTTC. This codes for CASSAQRTVQETQYF. The rearrangement joins TRBV25-1 to TRBJ2-5; maybe TRBD1 (6 bases). V was shortened by 4 bases and J by 1 base, with 13 bases between the two germline ends. The CDR3 length is 15 residues. Germline CDR1 MGHDK, CDR2 SYGVNS.

The gene calls are TRBV29-1 and TRBJ2-2; TRBD2 matches at 9 bases. The V and J ends lost 7 bases and 6 bases, in that order; junction bases with no gene match: 9. The germline V gene has CDR1 SQVTM and CDR2 ANQGSEA. The CDR3 covers 14 residues. The CDR3 region is CSALGSSGAGELFF. CDR3 nucleotides: TGCAGCGCGCTGGGGTCTAGCGGGGCCGGGGAGCTGTTTTTT.

This clonotype has only a few counts. The chain joins TRBV12-3 or TRBV12-4 to TRBJ2-2, with 12 bases fitting TRBD2. Trimming at V came to 5 bases and at J to 6 bases, leaving 10 bases not matched to a gene. CDR3 length equals 17 residues. This CDR3 reads CASSVGSSGRAAGELFF. The CDR3 DNA sequence: TGTGCCAGCAGTGTAGGCTCTAGCGGGAGGGCCGCCGGGGAGCTGTTTTTT.

This clonotype was detected only a few times. The rearrangement links TRBV5-5 to TRBJ2-5, with D tentatively TRBD2 (6 bases). Trimming left V 5 bases short and J 2 bases short, with 10 bases between. CDR1 is SGHKS and CDR2 is YYEKEE in the germline V gene (reference sequence). The CDR3 is 13 amino acids. The CDR3 DNA sequence: TGTGCCAGCAGGGCTAGCGCACAAGAGACCCAGTACTTC. Amino acids: CASRASAQETQYF.

This rearrangement joins TRBV5-8 to TRBJ1-1; tentatively, D is TRBD1 (5 bases). CDR1 is SGHTS, CDR2 YDEGEE, per germline. Trimming took off 3 bases at V and 11 bases at J, with 14 bases between the two ends. CDR3 length equals 12 residues. The CDR3 is CASSSRGFRAFF. The CDR3 coding sequence is TGTGCCAGCAGCTCAAGGGGATTCCGGGCTTTCTTT.

Ten or more counts support this clonotype. The rearrangement joins TRBV5-5 to TRBJ2-3, with a weak D call TRBD1 (5 bases). V was shortened by 0 bases and J by 2 bases, with 16 bases between the two germline ends. The CDR3 sequence is 17 residues long. Germline assignment: CDR1 SGHKS and CDR2 YYEKEE (reference sequence). The CDR3 sequence is CASSLGGRVGDTDTQYF. In DNA, the CDR3 is TGTGCCAGCAGCTTGGGTGGCAGGGTAGGCGACACAGATACGCAGTATTTT. The whole variable domain, remainder taken from reference TRBV5-5 and TRBJ2-3, is DAGVTQSPTHLIKTRGQQVTLRCSPISGHKSVSWYQQVLGQGPQFIFQYYEKEERGRGNFPDRFSARQFPNYSSELNVNALLLGDSALYLCASSLGGRVGDTDTQYFGPGTRLTVL.

V is TRBV5-4 and J is TRBJ2-3, with D maybe TRBD2 (5 bases). The ends were cut back, 0 bases at V and 6 bases at J, with 14 bases in the middle. CDR3 length equals 15 residues. Per germline, CDR1 SGHNT and CDR2 YYREEE (reference sequence). CDR3 in amino acids: CASSLAASGTDTQYF. The CDR3 nucleotides read TGTGCCAGCAGCTTGGCTGCCAGCGGTACGGATACGCAGTATTTT. The whole variable domain, filled in from reference TRBV5-4 and TRBJ2-3, reads ETGVTQSPTHLIKTRGQQVTLRCSSQSGHNTVSWYQQALGQGPQFIFQYYREEENGRGNFPPRFSGLQFPNYSSELNVNALELDDSALYLCASSLAASGTDTQYFGPGTRLTVL.

The chain carries TRBV20-1 and TRBJ2-1, with D unresolved. V was clipped by 3 bases and J by 7 bases, with 13 bases between them. The length of the CDR3 is 13 residues. CDR1 and CDR2 (germline): DFQATT, SNEGSKA (reference sequence). CDR3 DNA: TGCAGTGCTAGTAGTGTATTAGGAAATGAGCAGTTCTTC. Translation: CSASSVLGNEQFF.

In regard to this clonotype: One junction end disagrees with the germline gene, perhaps due to a read error. V is TRBV12-3 or TRBV12-4 and J is TRBJ2-5; tentative D call: TRBD2 (6 bases). CDR3 length: 15 residues. The CDR3 sequence is CASSLVGRQGGTKYF. The CDR3 DNA follows: TGTGCCAGCAGTTTAGTGGGACGGCAGGGCGGGACCAAGTACTTC.

This clonotype was recorded at least ten times. The chain carries TRBV20-1 and TRBJ2-7; 7 nucleotides line up with TRBD2. The CDR3 sequence is 14 residues long. The V and J ends lost 3 bases and 0 bases, in that order; junction bases with no gene match: 5. From germline, CDR1 is DFQATT and CDR2 SNEGSKA (reference sequence). The CDR3 loop is CSASSGAVSYEQYF. The CDR3 bases are TGCAGTGCTAGCAGCGGGGCGGTCTCCTACGAGCAGTACTTC.

The genes are TRBV7-2 and TRBJ1-4; possible D gene TRBD1, 5 bases. CDR3 length: 15 residues. Between the trimmed V and J ends, which lost 5 bases and 5 bases, there was a span of 15 bases. The germline gives CDR1 SGHTA, CDR2 FQGNSA. CDR3 amino acids: CASSVKRQINEKLFF. DNA of the CDR3: TGTGCCAGCAGCGTTAAGAGACAGATAAATGAAAAACTGTTTTTT. The whole variable domain, filled in from reference TRBV7-2 and TRBJ1-4, reads GAGVSQSPSNKVTEKGKDVELRCDPISGHTALYWYRQSLGQGLEFLIYFQGNSAPDKSGLPSDRFSAERTGGSVSTLTIQRTQQEDSAVYLCASSVKRQINEKLFFGSGTQLSVL.

There are a few counts of this clonotype. V gene TRBV7-2 combines with J gene TRBJ2-5; the D gene is possibly TRBD2 (6 bases). The V end was cut by 2 bases, the J end by 6 bases, with 13 bases between. The CDR3 contains 14 residues. Germline CDR1 is SGHTA and CDR2 is FQGNSA. CDR3 region: CASSLTLALQTQYF. Written as DNA, the CDR3 is TGTGCCAGCAGCTTAACACTAGCTTTACAGACCCAGTACTTC. Full variable domain (outside the CDR3, taken from reference TRBV7-2 and TRBJ2-5): GAGVSQSPSNKVTEKGKDVELRCDPISGHTALYWYRQSLGQGLEFLIYFQGNSAPDKSGLPSDRFSAERTGGSVSTLTIQRTQQEDSAVYLCASSLTLALQTQYFGPGTRLLVL.

The V and J genes are TRBV24-1 and TRBJ2-3; 8 bases map to TRBD2. CDR3 length equals 14 residues. Germline-derived CDR1 and CDR2 are KGHDR and SFDVKD. J was trimmed by 3 bases and V by 5 bases; bases with no gene match: 3. The CDR3 region is CATSGVAGTDTQYF. DNA of the CDR3: TGTGCCACCAGTGGGGTAGCGGGAACAGATACGCAGTATTTT.

This clonotype was detected only a few times. J is TRBJ2-1 and V is TRBV15, with a weak D call TRBD2 (6 bases). The germline V and J ends were trimmed by 0 bases and 7 bases, with 16 bases remaining between them. CDR1 LNHNV and CDR2 YYDKDF come from the germline V gene (reference sequence). This CDR3 spans 16 amino acids. CDR3 residues: CATSRENPGVANEQFF. Here the CDR3 DNA reads TGTGCCACCAGCAGAGAAAATCCGGGAGTGGCGAATGAGCAGTTCTTC. Full variable domain (outside the CDR3, taken from reference TRBV15 and TRBJ2-1): DAMVIQNPRYQVTQFGKPVTLSCSQTLNHNVMYWYQQKSSQAPKLLFHYYDKDFNNEADTPDNFQSRRPNTSFCFLDIRSPGLGDTAMYLCATSRENPGVANEQFFGPGTRLTVL.

V usage is TRBV5-1 and J usage is TRBJ2-5, with TRBD1 matching 7 bases. The CDR3 length is 14 residues. Germline trimming cut 8 bases from V and 0 bases from J; bases unmatched to any gene: 7. The germline gives CDR1 SGHRS, CDR2 YFSETQ. The CDR3 DNA sequence: TGCGCCAGTAGCAGGGACAGCTACCAAGAGACCCAGTACTTC. Translation: CASSRDSYQETQYF.

This clonotype has a handful of counts. The chain uses TRBV5-6 and TRBJ2-7; D is ambiguous. CDR1 is SGHDT, CDR2 YYEEEE, per germline. Trimming removed 0 bases at V and 3 bases at J, with 7 bases between. This CDR3 has 13 amino acids. CDR3 region: CASSLVTVYEQYF. CDR3 in DNA: TGTGCCAGCAGCTTGGTCACGGTCTACGAGCAGTACTTC.

This chain links TRBV7-2 with TRBJ1-2, with D unclear. CDR1 and CDR2 (germline): SGHTA, FQGNSA. V lost 5 bases and J 0 bases, leaving 13 bases between the germline ends. The CDR3 has 15 residues. Here the CDR3 reads CASSPDSRPNYGYTF. In DNA, the CDR3 is TGTGCCAGCAGCCCTGACTCCCGACCTAACTATGGCTACACCTTC.

This clonotype was observed many times. The gene calls are TRBV29-1 and TRBJ1-2; D may be TRBD1 (6 bases). This CDR3 contains 16 residues. V was pared by 6 bases and J by 4 bases, with 24 bases between. In germline, CDR1 is SQVTM, CDR2 ANQGSEA. The CDR3, as DNA: TGCAGCGTGGGAGGGGGGACGAACATCCGGACCTATGGCTACACCTTC. It yields the protein CSVGGGTNIRTYGYTF.